A single sample gave rise to the 10 T cell receptor beta chains below, sequenced in a study of OX40 agonist ivuxolimab in advanced cancers. Assay used: immunoSEQ multiplex PCR; TCRdb lists only in-frame clones, some missing. The table includes tens of thousands of clones, about 88% detected once. Specimen: CD4+ or CD8+ T cells sorted from blood, collected in a trial of the OX40 agonist ivuxolimab. The receptors shown here come from an adult with an advanced solid tumor such as melanoma, head and neck, liver or kidney cancer.

This chain connects TRBV28 to TRBJ1-5; D gene uncertain. The CDR3 extends over 13 amino acids. The germline gives CDR1 MDHEN, CDR2 SYDVKM. The ends were cut back, 4 bases at V and 6 bases at J, with 10 bases in the middle. CDR3: CASSSTLVQPQHF. In nucleotides, the CDR3 is TGTGCCAGCAGTTCGACCCTGGTTCAGCCCCAGCATTTT.

The V and J genes are TRBV9 and TRBJ1-1; no firm D call. The CDR3 contains 13 residues. Germline loops: CDR1 SGDLS, CDR2 YYNGEE. Trimming removed 3 bases from V and 2 bases from J, with 8 bases in between. Here the CDR3 reads CASSETENTEAFF. The CDR3 nucleotides read TGTGCCAGCAGCGAAACGGAAAACACTGAAGCTTTCTTT.

The chain is built from TRBV7-3 and TRBJ2-2; TRBD1 is a possible D gene (5 bases). Between the trimmed V and J ends, which lost 3 bases and 2 bases, there was a span of 7 bases. The germline CDR1 and CDR2 sequences are SGHTA and FQGTGA. The length of the CDR3 is 14 residues. The CDR3 reads CASSLGLNTGELFF. The CDR3 region has the DNA TGTGCCAGCAGCTTGGGGCTAAACACCGGGGAGCTGTTTTTT. Using reference TRBV7-3 and TRBJ2-2 for the parts outside the CDR3, the full variable domain is GAGVSQTPSNKVTEKGKYVELRCDPISGHTALYWYRQSLGQGPEFLIYFQGTGAADDSGLPNDRFFAVRPEGSVSTLKIQRTERGDSAVYLCASSLGLNTGELFFGEGSRLTVL.

The rearrangement links TRBV7-2 to TRBJ2-5; D is possibly TRBD1 or TRBD2 (5 bases each). The CDR3 is made up of 15 amino acids. The germline gives CDR1 SGHTA, CDR2 FQGNSA. Trimming took 5 bases from V and 0 from J, leaving 13 bases between them. The CDR3 DNA reads TGTGCCAGCAGCAAATCCGGGACGTACCAAGAGACCCAGTACTTC. Its protein is CASSKSGTYQETQYF. The whole variable domain, remainder taken from reference TRBV7-2 and TRBJ2-5, is GAGVSQSPSNKVTEKGKDVELRCDPISGHTALYWYRQSLGQGLEFLIYFQGNSAPDKSGLPSDRFSAERTGGSVSTLTIQRTQQEDSAVYLCASSKSGTYQETQYFGPGTRLLVL.

This chain connects TRBV4-1 to TRBJ1-4; D is undetermined. The CDR3 sequence is 13 residues long. V lost 2 bases, J lost 6 bases, and 7 bases lay in between. Germline V gene data show CDR1 as MGHRA and CDR2 as YSYEKL. The CDR3 coding sequence is TGCGCCAGCAGCCAATTGTTGTATGAAAAACTGTTTTTT. This encodes CASSQLLYEKLFF.

This chain's CDR3 is CASSPGSTDTQYF. The CDR3 DNA sequence: TGTGCCAGCTCACCAGGTTCAACAGATACGCAGTATTTT. J is TRBJ2-3 and V is TRBV18, with no clear D. Germline V gives CDR1 KGHSH, CDR2 LQKENI. Trimming shortened V by 2 bases and J by 3 bases, and 6 bases separated the two germline ends. The CDR3 sequence is 13 residues long.

The chain carries TRBV2 and TRBJ2-7; 7 bases agree with TRBD2. Germline V gene data show CDR1 as SNHLY and CDR2 as FYNNEI. V was pared by 6 bases and J by 4 bases, with 3 bases of the junction left unmatched. This CDR3 has 12 residues. The CDR3 coding sequence is TGTGCCAGCAGAGAGGGAGGGTACGAGCAGTACTTC. Protein sequence: CASREGGYEQYF. The full variable domain, its missing parts supplied by reference TRBV2 and TRBJ2-7, is EPEVTQTPSHQVTQMGQEVILRCVPISNHLYFYWYRQILGQKVEFLVSFYNNEISEKSEIFDDQFSVERPDGSNFTLKIRSTKLEDSAMYFCASREGGYEQYFGPGTRLTVT.

The chain uses TRBV18 and TRBJ1-2; no definite D call. Germline lookup yields CDR1 KGHSH and CDR2 LQKENI. V lost 0 bases and J 2 bases, leaving 10 bases between the germline ends. This CDR3 has 15 amino acids. CDR3 DNA: TGTGCCAGCTCACCACCCACGCAAAGAAACTATGGCTACACCTTC. It specifies CASSPPTQRNYGYTF. The full variable domain, its missing parts supplied by reference TRBV18 and TRBJ1-2, is NAGVMQNPRHLVRRRGQEARLRCSPMKGHSHVYWYRQLPEEGLKFMVYLQKENIIDESGMPKERFSAEFPKEGPSILRIQQVVRGDSAAYFCASSPPTQRNYGYTFGSGTRLTVV.

The genes are TRBV27 and TRBJ2-2; 10 positions agree with TRBD1. Germline-derived CDR1 and CDR2 are MNHEY and SMNVEV (reference sequence). The V segment lost 10 bases and the J segment 4 bases; nucleotides outside the gene matches: 9. The CDR3 runs to 15 residues. In nucleotides, the CDR3 is TGTGCCATCCGAAACGGACAGGGGGGCACCGGGGAGCTGTTTTTT. Residues: CAIRNGQGGTGELFF.

The chain is built from TRBV7-9 and TRBJ2-2, with a tentative D call TRBD1 (6 bases). CDR1 and CDR2 (germline): SEHNR, FQNEAQ (reference sequence). The CDR3 sequence is 14 residues long. The V gene lost 1 base and the J gene lost 6 bases, with 9 bases spanning the gap. CDR3 amino acids: CASSLEGTPGELFF. The CDR3 nucleotides read TGTGCCAGCAGCTTAGAGGGGACACCCGGGGAGCTGTTTTTT.